Listed here are 13 T cell receptor beta chains from one sample, sequenced in a study of T cell responses to AZD1222 COVID-19 vaccine (dated by TCRdb to about 2021). Library preparation employed the immunoSEQ multiplex PCR assay. Drawn from immuneACCESS, this table holds only the in-frame rearrangements with V and J called that TCRdb kept. Clones are partly lost; checked studies trace under half to an unresolved V gene and leave the rest unexplained. For this sample the table gives about 69,000 clones, of which less than 85% were detected only once. The ten largest clones capture around 27% of the sample. Taken with the paper, the label for time point translates to: about 28 days (+/-7) after the second vaccine dose. The sequencing used peripheral blood, collected 28 days after the second AZD1222 dose. The source is an adult who received the AZD1222 COVID-19 vaccine.

V and J are TRBV2 and TRBJ1-5, with a tentative D call TRBD1 (5 bases). The germline gives CDR1 SNHLY, CDR2 FYNNEI. Trimming took 10 bases from V and 2 from J, leaving 12 bases between them. The CDR3 sequence is 13 residues long. CDR3 DNA: TGTGCCATCGGGGGGAATGGCAATCAGCCCCAGCATTTT. Its protein is CAIGGNGNQPQHF. The full variable domain, rest sourced from reference TRBV2 and TRBJ1-5, is EPEVTQTPSHQVTQMGQEVILRCVPISNHLYFYWYRQILGQKVEFLVSFYNNEISEKSEIFDDQFSVERPDGSNFTLKIRSTKLEDSAMYFCAIGGNGNQPQHFGDGTRLSIL.

The chain combines TRBV4-1 with TRBJ2-7; D remains unclear. Germline V gene lookup returns CDR1 MGHRA and CDR2 YSYEKL. Trimming removed 1 base at V and 1 base at J, with 11 bases between. The length of the CDR3 is 15 residues. As DNA, the CDR3 is TGCGCCAGCAGCCAAGCTACTAAAGGGTCCTACGAGCAGTACTTC. Encoded protein: CASSQATKGSYEQYF.

This chain connects TRBV19 to TRBJ2-7; 9 bases agree with TRBD2. CDR3 length: 14 amino acids. In germline, CDR1 is LNHDA, CDR2 SQIVND (reference sequence). With V trimmed by 6 bases and J by 0 bases, 3 bases remained unmatched. CDR3 residues: CASSQTSGSYEQYF. CDR3 coding DNA: TGTGCCAGTAGCCAGACTAGCGGCTCCTACGAGCAGTACTTC.

By share of the sample, this clone is medium-sized. This chain links TRBV1 with TRBJ2-7; whether TRBD2, the table's D call, matches the DNA was not checked. TRBV1 is given as a pseudogene. The CDR3 consists of 16 residues. CDR3 sequence (DNA): TGCACCAGCAGCCAAAGCCGGGTAGCGGGAGACCACGAGCAGTACTTC. Translation gives CTSSQSRVAGDHEQYF.

The chain joins TRBV18 to TRBJ2-7; weak D call: TRBD2 (6 bases). The CDR3 spans 14 residues. Between the trimmed V and J ends, which lost 3 bases and 2 bases, there was a span of 11 bases. Germline CDR1 KGHSH, CDR2 LQKENI. CDR3 bases: TGTGCCAGCTCACCCTCTAGCGTCCCCTACGAGCAGTACTTC. Protein: CASSPSSVPYEQYF.

The sample holds one count of this clone. CDR3 protein: CASGLSAGSTDTQYF. CDR3 in DNA: TGTGCTAGTGGTTTGTCGGCGGGTAGCACAGATACGCAGTATTTT. This chain connects TRBV12-5 to TRBJ2-3; a weak D match, TRBD2 (5 bases). The V gene's germline CDR1 is LGHNT and CDR2 FRNRAP. V lost 2 bases and J lost 0, with 9 bases in between. The CDR3 covers 15 residues.

The chain employs TRBV3-1 (or the pseudogene TRBV3-2) and TRBJ2-3, with TRBD2 identical over 9 bases. The ends lost 0 bases at V and 11 bases at J; junction bases unmatched: 3. In germline, CDR1 is LGHDT, CDR2 YNNKEL (reference sequence). There are 13 residues in the CDR3. DNA of the CDR3: TGTGCCAGCAGCCAAGACGTTAGCGGGAGGCAGTATTTT. This gives the protein CASSQDVSGRQYF.

The chain carries TRBV19 and TRBJ2-4; D is undetermined. V was shortened by 4 bases and J by 5 bases, with 18 bases between the two germline ends. Germline V lookup: CDR1 LNHDA, CDR2 SQIVND (reference sequence). This CDR3 has 16 residues. CDR3 amino acids: CASSSGPAGRENIQYF. CDR3 in DNA: TGTGCCAGTAGTAGCGGACCTGCTGGAAGGGAAAACATTCAGTACTTC. Full variable domain (missing parts from reference TRBV19 and TRBJ2-4): DGGITQSPKYLFRKEGQNVTLSCEQNLNHDAMYWYRQDPGQGLRLIYYSQIVNDFQKGDIAEGYSVSREKKESFPLTVTSAQKNPTAFYLCASSSGPAGRENIQYFGAGTRLSVL.

The rearrangement links TRBV7-2 to TRBJ1-1; 8 bases fit TRBD1. This CDR3 has 12 amino acids. Germline values: CDR1 SGHTA, CDR2 FQGNSA. V trimming: 4 bases; J trimming: 8 bases; junction bases outside the gene matches: 3. The CDR3 DNA follows: TGTGCCAGCAGCTCCACAGGGGGGGAAGCTTTCTTT. It specifies CASSSTGGEAFF.

V and J are TRBV11-2 and TRBJ2-5; 12 nucleotides align to TRBD2. The CDR3 extends over 17 amino acids. J lost 5 bases, V lost 4 bases, and 11 bases had no gene match. The germline CDR1 and CDR2 sequences are SGHAT and FQNNGV. The CDR3 DNA reads as TGTGCCAGCAGCTCCACAGCTAGCGGGAGGGTCCTCGAGACCCAGTACTTC. Encoded protein: CASSSTASGRVLETQYF.

CDR3 protein: CASKLGYGATDTQYF. The CDR3 DNA follows: TGTGCCAGTAAATTGGGGTACGGAGCCACAGATACGCAGTATTTT. The chain joins TRBV19 to TRBJ2-3, with D unclear. CDR1 and CDR2 (germline): LNHDA, SQIVND (reference sequence). Trimming removed 7 bases at V and 2 bases at J, with 16 bases between. The length of the CDR3 is 15 residues.

The chain combines TRBV7-9 with TRBJ2-7; 9 bases map to TRBD1. The CDR3 has 14 amino acids. From germline, CDR1 is SEHNR and CDR2 FQNEAQ (reference sequence). The trim removed 5 bases at V and 5 bases at J, leaving 7 bases unmatched. The CDR3 DNA follows: TGTGCCAGCAGCCTCGGACAGGGGTACAACGAGCAGTACTTC. Amino acids: CASSLGQGYNEQYF.

The rearrangement joins TRBV6-1 to TRBJ2-3; D is unclear. V lost 3 bases and J 2 bases, leaving 18 bases between the germline ends. The CDR3 consists of 17 residues. Germline-derived CDR1 and CDR2 are MNHNS and SASEGT. The CDR3 coding sequence is TGTGCCAGCAGTGACCCCTCCAGCCCGATTCTCACAGATACGCAGTATTTT. This gives the protein CASSDPSSPILTDTQYF.